This T cell receptor beta chain derives from a study of T-cell reconstitution after alpha-beta-depleted transplantation in children. Points from the study as a whole: It was surviving recipient T cells and thymic progenitors that gave some patients high TCRbeta diversity at day 60. Several hundred expanded graft clones reportedly gave rise to the alpha-beta T cells present about two months after transplant.

Preparation of the TCRbeta library used unique molecular identifiers. TCRdb called the PCR reads again in MiXCR, with one record for every CDR3 protein. The sample has just under 250,000 distinct CDR3 sequences, roughly 23% seen once. The V gene lost 3 bases and the J gene lost 4 bases, with 15 bases spanning the gap. This CDR3 spans 15 amino acids. Germline V gene lookup returns CDR1 MDHEN and CDR2 SYDVKM. About this clonotype: The antigen remains unidentified.

The chain links TRBV28 to TRBJ2-5; D remains ambiguous. The sample was PBMCs, taken before TCRalphabeta/CD19-depleted stem cell transplant. The receptor comes from a girl aged 2-10 years with Fanconi anemia, due to receive a stem cell transplant. The CDR3 loop reads CASSLGRRVLETQYF. The CDR3 coding sequence is TGTGCCAGCAGTTTGGGCAGGAGAGTTTTAGAGACCCAGTACTTC.